Sequencing of this TCR beta chain was carried out in a study of T-cell reconstitution after alpha-beta-depleted transplantation in children. Points from the study as a whole: By one year post-transplant, T-cell counts and diversity largely arose from T cells that were newly produced. Some patients' high day-60 TCRbeta diversity was attributed to recipient cells surviving conditioning. Approximately two months post-transplant, alpha-beta T cells reportedly originated from several hundred expanded graft clones.

V was cut by 0 bases and J by 3 bases, with 6 bases left in between. Germline CDR1 SGHRS, CDR2 YFSETQ. The CDR3 runs to 13 residues. Researchers prepared the TCRbeta library using unique molecular identifiers, the study reports. One entry per CDR3 protein, called by TCRdb with MiXCR from the PCR reads. The sample lists roughly 670,000 distinct CDR3 sequences; 10% to 15% were seen once. Turning to this clonotype: The antigen is unknown.

Sequencing was performed on PBMCs, taken before TCRalphabeta/CD19-depleted stem cell transplant. The rearrangement links TRBV5-1 to TRBJ2-5, with D hard to call. This clonotype was obtained from a girl aged 2-10 years with congenital amegakaryocytic thrombocytopenia, due to receive a stem cell transplant. The CDR3 nucleotides are TGCGCCAGCAGCTTGGAAATAAAAGAGACCCAGTACTTC. Translation gives CASSLEIKETQYF. Full variable domain (outside the CDR3, taken from reference TRBV5-1 and TRBJ2-5): KAGVTQTPRYLIKTRGQQVTLSCSPISGHRSVSWYQQTPGQGLQFLFEYFSETQRNKGNFPGRFSGRQFSNSRSEMNVSTLELGDSALYLCASSLEIKETQYFGPGTRLLVL.